The T cell receptor beta chain described here comes from a study of T cell responses to AZD1222 COVID-19 vaccine. The CDR3 runs 12 residues. V was trimmed by 6 bases and J by 8 bases, leaving 10 bases between them. The germline CDR1 and CDR2 sequences are SNHLY and FYNNEI. For this clone: Its antigen remains unknown.

Broader study findings: The study reported that nearly half of spike-specific TCRs target unmutated variant regions. After two AZD1222 doses, spike-specific TCR breadth and depth rose versus day 0. CD4 TCRs linked to vaccination spanned spike, dominating at 160-218 and 743-854. The study identified only five or six AZD1222 recipients as seropositive at baseline.

The method was immunoSEQ multiplex PCR; TCRdb's version includes in-frame clones alone and lacks a portion of them. Of more than 35,000 clones detected, 83% appear once; the ten largest clones hold roughly half. The receptor was isolated from an adult in good health. The gene calls are TRBV2 and TRBJ1-4, with a possible D match to TRBD1 (5 bases). The sample consisted of peripheral blood, taken on day 0 of AZD1222 vaccination. The CDR3, as DNA: TGTGCCAGCAGGGGGGATCGGGAAAAACTGTTTTTT. Its protein product is CASRGDREKLFF.